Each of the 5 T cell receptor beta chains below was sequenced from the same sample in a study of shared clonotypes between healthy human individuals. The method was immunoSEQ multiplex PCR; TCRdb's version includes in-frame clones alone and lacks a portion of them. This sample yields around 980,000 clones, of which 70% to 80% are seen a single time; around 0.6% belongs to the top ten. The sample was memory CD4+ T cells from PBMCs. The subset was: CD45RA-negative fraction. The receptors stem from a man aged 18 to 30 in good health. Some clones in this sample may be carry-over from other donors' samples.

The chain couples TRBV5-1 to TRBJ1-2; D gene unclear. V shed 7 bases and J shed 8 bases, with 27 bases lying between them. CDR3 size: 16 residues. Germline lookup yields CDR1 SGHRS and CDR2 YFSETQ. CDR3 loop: CASASSVNTPGVGYTF. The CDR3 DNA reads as TGCGCCAGCGCGAGTAGCGTAAACACTCCCGGAGTGGGCTACACCTTC. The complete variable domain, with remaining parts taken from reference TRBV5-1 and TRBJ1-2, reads KAGVTQTPRYLIKTRGQQVTLSCSPISGHRSVSWYQQTPGQGLQFLFEYFSETQRNKGNFPGRFSGRQFSNSRSEMNVSTLELGDSALYLCASASSVNTPGVGYTFGSGTRLTVV.

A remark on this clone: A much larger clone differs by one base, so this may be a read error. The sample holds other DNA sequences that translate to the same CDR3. The CDR3 DNA follows: TGTGCCAGCAGCTTAGAAGGGGGGGACACTGAAGCTTTCTTT. Protein: CASSLEGGDTEAFF. V gene TRBV11-3 combines with J gene TRBJ1-1, with D possibly matching TRBD1 (6 bases). V shed 0 bases and J shed 3 bases, with 8 bases lying between them. The length of the CDR3 is 14 residues. Germline V gene data show CDR1 as SGHNT and CDR2 as YENEEA.

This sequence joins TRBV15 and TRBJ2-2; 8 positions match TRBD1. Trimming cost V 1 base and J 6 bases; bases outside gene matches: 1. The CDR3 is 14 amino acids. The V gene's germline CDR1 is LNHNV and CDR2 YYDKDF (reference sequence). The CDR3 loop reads CATSRVQGAGELFF. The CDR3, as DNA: TGTGCCACCAGCAGAGTACAGGGGGCCGGGGAGCTGTTTTTT.

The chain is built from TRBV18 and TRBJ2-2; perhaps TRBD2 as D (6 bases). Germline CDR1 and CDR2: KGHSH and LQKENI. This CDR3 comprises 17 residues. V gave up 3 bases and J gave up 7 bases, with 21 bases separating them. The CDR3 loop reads CASSPHPPPAGNGELFF. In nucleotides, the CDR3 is TGTGCCAGCTCACCGCACCCGCCTCCTGCGGGAAACGGGGAGCTGTTTTTT.

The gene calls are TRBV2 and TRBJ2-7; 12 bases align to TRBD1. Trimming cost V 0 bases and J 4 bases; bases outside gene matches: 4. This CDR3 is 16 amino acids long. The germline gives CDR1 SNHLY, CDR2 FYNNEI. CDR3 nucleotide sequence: TGTGCCAGCAGTGAAGCGGGGACAGGGGGCAAATACGAGCAGTACTTC. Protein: CASSEAGTGGKYEQYF.